This T cell receptor beta chain was obtained from a study of T cells in Graves' hyperthyroidism and ophthalmopathy. TCR beta CDR3 regions were amplified from RNA. First-round RT-PCR of the TCR CDR3 relied on the HTBI primer set. TCRdb re-derived calls from the multiplex PCR reads in MiXCR, one entry per CDR3 protein. The sample has about 290,000 distinct CDR3 sequences, about an eighth seen once; the top ten hold roughly 7.5%. Study-wide points: Blood samples included most of the expanded thyroid clonotypes exceeding 0.001.

This clonotype was recorded many times. No antigen is known for it. Deletions cut 0 bases from V and 4 bases from J, with 9 bases between. This CDR3 comprises 14 residues. The germline V gene encodes CDR1 SGHVS and CDR2 FQNEAQ. The J gene is TRBJ1-2, the V gene TRBV7-8; D possibly corresponds to TRBD1 (6 bases). The sequence was collected from a woman aged 25 to 39 with Graves' hyperthyroidism that later progressed to Graves' ophthalmopathy. Sequences were obtained from blood. The CDR3 loop reads CASSLAQGFYGYTF. The CDR3 bases are TGTGCCAGCAGCTTAGCCCAGGGGTTCTATGGCTACACCTTC.